The present T cell receptor (beta chain) was sequenced within a study of Ad26.COV2.S vaccination and SARS-CoV-2 variants. Treatment indicated: over 15 received Ad26.COV2.S at low or high dose, single or two shots; 5 received placebo; per-sample allocation not given. Day 63 after the first vaccine or placebo injection was the time point for sampling. Donor was an adult aged 18-55 years in Boston. In its sample, this clone was seen a few times. The protocol was immunoSEQ multiplex PCR, while the TCRdb copy is restricted to in-frame clones and leaves out a portion. The sample includes about half a million clones, 89% seen only once; the top ten take 1.5% to 2%. Trimming stripped 1 base from V and 1 base from J, with 11 bases between. The CDR3 is 15 amino acids. Germline CDR1 SGHNT, CDR2 YENEEA.

The specimen was peripheral blood, collected in a trial of Ad26.COV2.S vaccine versus placebo. This TCR derives from a person aged 18 to 59 who received the Ad26.COV2.S COVID-19 vaccine or a placebo. The chain employs TRBV11-3 and TRBJ2-7; no definite D call. In DNA, the CDR3 is TGTGCCAGCAGCTTAGTCAAGTCAGAGTCCTACGAGCAGTACTTC. This sequence encodes CASSLVKSESYEQYF.